A single sample gave rise to the 25 T cell receptor beta chains below, sequenced in a study of beta chain features in type 1 diabetes. Expressed TCRB transcripts got sequenced, as all isolated RNA was reverse transcribed. TCRdb's copy holds only in-frame clones and misses some; the assay was immunoSEQ multiplex PCR. The sample lists some 200,000 clones; under 13% were seen once. The source material was central memory CD4+ T cells from blood. The receptors derive from a man aged 18 to 29 in good health.

This clone was seen more than once but under ten times. The chain couples TRBV7-3 to TRBJ2-7; TRBD2 is a possible D gene (6 bases). Germline V gives CDR1 SGHTA, CDR2 FQGTGA. V was trimmed by 2 bases and J by 3 bases, leaving 8 bases between them. This CDR3 is built from 13 residues. In nucleotides, the CDR3 is TGTGCCAGCAGCTTAGCGGGGTACTACGAGCAGTACTTC. Its protein product is CASSLAGYYEQYF. Based on the CDR3 plus reference TRBV7-3 and TRBJ2-7, the full variable domain is GAGVSQTPSNKVTEKGKYVELRCDPISGHTALYWYRQSLGQGPEFLIYFQGTGAADDSGLPNDRFFAVRPEGSVSTLKIQRTERGDSAVYLCASSLAGYYEQYFGPGTRLTVT.

The chain employs TRBV30 and TRBJ1-1; no firm D call. The germline V and J ends were trimmed by 2 bases and 4 bases, with 11 bases remaining between them. There are 13 residues in the CDR3. The germline V gene has CDR1 GTSNPN and CDR2 SVGIG (reference sequence). The CDR3: CAWSKGKGTEAFF. CDR3 DNA: TGTGCCTGGAGTAAAGGGAAGGGCACTGAAGCTTTCTTT.

This clone was detected only a few times. The V and J genes are TRBV7-3 and TRBJ2-3; D may be TRBD1 or TRBD2 (5 bases each). The CDR3 spans 16 residues. Trimming shortened V by 2 bases and J by 6 bases, and 18 bases separated the two germline ends. CDR1 SGHTA and CDR2 FQGTGA come from the germline V gene. This CDR3 reads CASSLVALGRGDTQYF. In DNA form, the CDR3 reads TGTGCCAGCAGCTTAGTGGCACTAGGTCGGGGCGATACGCAGTATTTT.

The CDR3 protein is CAWSQTSGSRTGELFF. The CDR3 coding sequence is TGTGCCTGGAGTCAAACTAGCGGGAGTCGGACCGGGGAGCTGTTTTTT. The chain carries TRBV30 and TRBJ2-2; 11 nucleotides match TRBD2. V gave up 2 bases and J gave up 5 bases; unmatched junction bases: 7. CDR1 is GTSNPN and CDR2 is SVGIG in the germline V gene (reference sequence). The CDR3 is made up of 16 amino acids. Full variable domain (missing parts from reference TRBV30 and TRBJ2-2): SQTIHQWPATLVQPVGSPLSLECTVEGTSNPNLYWYRQAAGRGLQLLFYSVGIGQISSEVPQNLSASRPQDRQFILSSKKLLLSDSGFYLCAWSQTSGSRTGELFFGEGSRLTVL.

This clone has a handful of counts. The chain recombines TRBV9 with TRBJ2-1, with 14 bases lining up with TRBD2. CDR3 size: 17 residues. V shed 2 bases, J shed 5 bases, and the junction held 6 bases outside the gene matches. From germline, CDR1 is SGDLS and CDR2 YYNGEE. The CDR3 coding sequence is TGTGCCAGCAGCGTCACTCCGGGACTAGCGGGAGACAATGAGCAGTTCTTC. It is translated as CASSVTPGLAGDNEQFF.

This clone was observed a few times. The chain links TRBV5-1 to TRBJ2-5, with D possibly TRBD2 on 6 matching bases. The CDR3 runs 14 residues. Per germline, CDR1 SGHRS and CDR2 YFSETQ. V dropped 6 bases and J dropped 5 bases, with 17 bases sitting between them. The CDR3 bases are TGCGCCAGCACACGGAGGGGCGCCGAGGAGACCCAGTACTTC. Protein: CASTRRGAEETQYF. The whole variable domain, remainder taken from reference TRBV5-1 and TRBJ2-5, is KAGVTQTPRYLIKTRGQQVTLSCSPISGHRSVSWYQQTPGQGLQFLFEYFSETQRNKGNFPGRFSGRQFSNSRSEMNVSTLELGDSALYLCASTRRGAEETQYFGPGTRLLVL.

A note on this clone: This sample includes further DNA sequences coding for the same CDR3. This chain connects TRBV29-1 to TRBJ2-7; D possibly corresponds to TRBD1 (7 bases). V lost 7 bases and J 2 bases, leaving 15 bases between the germline ends. The CDR3 sequence is 13 residues long. CDR1 SQVTM and CDR2 ANQGSEA come from the germline V gene. The chain's CDR3 is CSARGPGAYEQYF. As DNA, the CDR3 is TGCAGCGCTAGGGGGCCGGGGGCCTACGAGCAGTACTTC.

This clone has more than one count but fewer than ten. Here the CDR3 DNA reads TGTGCCAGCAGTGAATGGGCAGGGACCTACGAGCAGTACTTC. This codes for CASSEWAGTYEQYF. V and J are TRBV25-1 and TRBJ2-7, with D perhaps matching TRBD1 (5 bases). Germline lookup yields CDR1 MGHDK and CDR2 SYGVNS. Between the trimmed V and J ends, which lost 1 base and 2 bases, there was a span of 9 bases. The CDR3 loop spans 14 amino acids.

The J gene is TRBJ2-1, the V gene TRBV30; possibly TRBD2 for D (6 bases). CDR3 size: 11 residues. Trimming removed 5 bases at V and 4 bases at J, with 6 bases between. The germline CDR1 and CDR2 sequences are GTSNPN and SVGIG (reference sequence). The CDR3 DNA reads TGTGCCTGGGGGGGGTACAATGAGCAGTTCTTC. This sequence encodes CAWGGYNEQFF.

The rearrangement joins TRBV5-4 to TRBJ1-1; 8 nucleotides match TRBD1. The V gene's germline CDR1 is SGHNT and CDR2 YYREEE (reference sequence). This CDR3 contains 15 residues. The J segment lost 5 bases and the V segment lost 4 bases, leaving 10 bases of the junction unmatched. The CDR3: CASSDDRGWSTEAFF. CDR3 nucleotide sequence: TGTGCCAGCAGCGATGACAGGGGCTGGAGTACTGAAGCTTTCTTT.

The sample holds many counts of this clone. V usage is TRBV7-2 and J usage is TRBJ2-5; possibly TRBD1 for D (6 bases). Trimming pared 5 bases from V and 2 bases from J, leaving 12 bases between. Germline-derived CDR1 and CDR2 are SGHTA and FQGNSA. The CDR3 loop spans 14 amino acids. CDR3 coding DNA: TGTGCCAGCAGCCAGGACAGCGCGCAAGAGACCCAGTACTTC. Translated, it gives CASSQDSAQETQYF.

The rearrangement uses TRBV4-2 and TRBJ2-1; no firm D call. Trimming cost V 3 bases and J 4 bases, with 7 bases left between them. CDR1 is LGHNA and CDR2 is YNFKEQ in the germline V gene. The CDR3 consists of 13 residues. The CDR3 coding sequence is TGTGCCAGCAGCCAGGGGTATTACAATGAGCAGTTCTTC. This encodes CASSQGYYNEQFF.

Worth noting for this clone: Different DNA sequences within this sample yield the same CDR3. The chain carries TRBV10-3 and TRBJ1-1; 11 positions match TRBD1. V was clipped by 6 bases and J by 2 bases; unmatched bases: 2. The germline gives CDR1 ENHRY, CDR2 SYGVKD. CDR3 size: 14 residues. CDR3 sequence reads: CAIRGQGGNTEAFF. The CDR3, as DNA: TGTGCCATCAGGGGACAGGGGGGCAACACTGAAGCTTTCTTT.

This clone occurred a few times. The J gene is TRBJ2-2, the V gene TRBV18; 10 nucleotides line up with TRBD1. The V gene end was trimmed by 1 base and the J gene end by 3 bases; junction bases not matched to a gene: 5. Looked up from germline, CDR1 is KGHSH and CDR2 is LQKENI. CDR3 length: 17 amino acids. This CDR3 reads CASSPQTGGSYTGELFF. For the CDR3, the DNA is TGTGCCAGCTCACCACAGACAGGGGGCTCTTACACCGGGGAGCTGTTTTTT. The full variable domain, its missing parts supplied by reference TRBV18 and TRBJ2-2, is NAGVMQNPRHLVRRRGQEARLRCSPMKGHSHVYWYRQLPEEGLKFMVYLQKENIIDESGMPKERFSAEFPKEGPSILRIQQVVRGDSAAYFCASSPQTGGSYTGELFFGEGSRLTVL.

This chain uses TRBV30 with TRBJ1-2; tentative D call: TRBD1 (5 bases). Germline-derived CDR1 and CDR2 are GTSNPN and SVGIG (reference sequence). The CDR3 contains 14 residues. Trimming shortened V by 2 bases and J by 6 bases, and 16 bases separated the two germline ends. CDR3 region: CAWSLRGRTDGYTF. The CDR3 bases are TGTGCCTGGAGTCTTCGGGGGAGGACGGATGGCTACACCTTC.

The genes are TRBV13 and TRBJ1-2, with TRBD1 matching 10 bases. Germline V CDR1 and CDR2: PRHDT, FYEKMQ (reference sequence). With V trimmed by 6 bases and J by 7 bases, 8 bases remained unmatched. The CDR3 covers 14 residues. CDR3 in DNA: TGTGCCAGCAGACGGGACAGGGGACGTGGTGGCTACACCTTC. It is translated as CASRRDRGRGGYTF.

This rearrangement joins TRBV5-6 to TRBJ2-1; 11 bases map to TRBD2. This CDR3 comprises 16 residues. Germline CDR1 and CDR2: SGHDT and YYEEEE. The J segment lost 6 bases and the V segment lost 2 bases, leaving 7 bases of the junction unmatched. The CDR3 nucleotides are TGTGCCAGCAGCTTCCGTGAACTAGCGGGAGTCAATGAGCAGTTCTTC. Its protein product is CASSFRELAGVNEQFF.

The chain employs TRBV5-6 and TRBJ2-7; 11 nucleotides match TRBD2. V shed 2 bases, J shed 1 base, and the junction held 8 bases outside the gene matches. CDR1 SGHDT and CDR2 YYEEEE come from the germline V gene. This CDR3 comprises 17 residues. This chain's CDR3 is CASSFFLRLAGSYEQYF. The CDR3 DNA follows: TGTGCCAGCAGCTTTTTTCTACGACTAGCGGGATCCTACGAGCAGTACTTC.

The rearrangement joins TRBV28 to TRBJ1-1, with D unresolved. Germline V gene data show CDR1 as MDHEN and CDR2 as SYDVKM. V was trimmed by 3 bases and J by 9 bases, leaving 11 bases between them. This CDR3 region has 12 residues. Here the CDR3 reads CASSFQREKAFF. Here the CDR3 DNA reads TGTGCCAGCAGTTTTCAGAGGGAAAAAGCTTTCTTT.

This clone has a handful of counts. This chain joins TRBV28 and TRBJ2-7; D might be TRBD1 (6 bases). Trimming stripped 6 bases from V and 4 bases from J, with 19 bases between. Looked up from germline, CDR1 is MDHEN and CDR2 is SYDVKM. CDR3 length: 15 residues. The CDR3 DNA reads TGTGCCAGCAGGCGCCCGGTGGATCAGGGGTACGAGCAGTACTTC. Translating it yields CASRRPVDQGYEQYF. The complete variable domain, with remaining parts taken from reference TRBV28 and TRBJ2-7, reads DVKVTQSSRYLVKRTGEKVFLECVQDMDHENMFWYRQDPGLGLRLIYFSYDVKMKEKGDIPEGYSVSREKKERFSLILESASTNQTSMYLCASRRPVDQGYEQYFGPGTRLTVT.

This sequence joins TRBV7-2 and TRBJ2-6; no clear D gene. V shed 2 bases and J shed 1 base, with 3 bases lying between them. CDR1 is SGHTA, CDR2 FQGNSA, per germline. The CDR3 extends over 14 amino acids. The CDR3, as DNA: TGTGCCAGCAGCTTATGGTCTGGGGCCAACGTCCTGACTTTC. This encodes CASSLWSGANVLTF.

In its sample, this clone was seen a few times. J is TRBJ2-5 and V is TRBV7-9; D ambiguous. The V gene's germline CDR1 is SEHNR and CDR2 FQNEAQ (reference sequence). CDR3 length: 13 residues. The V gene lost 3 bases and the J gene lost 5 bases, with 10 bases spanning the gap. The CDR3 region has the DNA TGTGCCAGCAGCTTGTCGGGCCTCGAGACCCAGTACTTC. It codes for CASSLSGLETQYF.

This clone has a handful of counts. This rearrangement joins TRBV18 to TRBJ1-2; D is unresolved. The germline CDR1 and CDR2 sequences are KGHSH and LQKENI. V was trimmed by 8 bases and J by 5 bases, leaving 12 bases between them. The CDR3 runs 12 residues. The CDR3 nucleotides are TGTGCCAGCGCCGAGGAGAGTTATGGCTACACCTTC. This gives the protein CASAEESYGYTF.

Many counts were recorded for this clone. In the same sample, other DNA sequences code for this CDR3. The chain couples TRBV30 to TRBJ2-1; perhaps TRBD2 as D (6 bases). V was pared by 1 base and J by 0 bases, with 10 bases between. This CDR3 has 15 amino acids. Germline V CDR1 and CDR2: GTSNPN, SVGIG (reference sequence). In DNA form, the CDR3 reads TGTGCCTGGAGTGCTGGGACTTCCTCCTACAATGAGCAGTTCTTC. This translates into CAWSAGTSSYNEQFF.

V gene TRBV28 combines with J gene TRBJ2-7; 7 nucleotides align to TRBD1. CDR1 MDHEN and CDR2 SYDVKM come from the germline V gene. Losses at the gene ends were 7 bases for V and 2 bases for J; bases not matched to a gene: 11. CDR3 length: 15 residues. The CDR3 here is CASNPGQLRPYEQYF. As DNA, the CDR3 is TGTGCCAGCAACCCGGGACAGCTTAGACCCTACGAGCAGTACTTC.